Listed below are T cell receptor beta chains from one sample, sequenced in a study of early T cells in non-severe SARS-CoV-2 infection. TCRdb reprocessed the 5' RACE reads via MiXCR and lists one record per CDR3 protein. Of roughly 100,000 distinct CDR3 sequences listed, around 13% are singletons. Input material: whole blood. These receptors were collected from an adult who was a healthcare worker with PCR-confirmed SARS-CoV-2 infection or an uninfected control (not recorded which). The CDR3 runs from the conserved cysteine through the conserved F or W. Each record gives: D gene, clone size, V gene, J gene, CDR3 DNA, CDR3 protein. D genes are given only for firm matches. Clone size is not always given. Where it is, it says once, few, many or a class for expanded clones.

>NA|NA|TRBV7-9|TRBJ2-1
TGTGCCAGCAGCTCTGATGAGCAGTTCTTC
CASSSDEQFF
>TRBD2|many|TRBV28|TRBJ2-3
TGTGCCAGCTCTCCCGGCCTAGCGGGAGATACGCAGTATTTT
CASSPGLAGDTQYF
>TRBD2|few|TRBV6-5|TRBJ2-3
TGTGCCAGCAGTTACCAACAGCGGGAGGGCCTTGATACGCAGTATTTT
CASSYQQREGLDTQYF
>NA|many|TRBV20-1|TRBJ1-2
TGCAGTGCTAGCAAGACCGTACAGGGCTACACCTTC
CSASKTVQGYTF
>TRBD1|NA|TRBV6-6|TRBJ2-2
TGTGCCAGCAGTCTACCTGACAGGGGTGGCACCGGGGAGCTGTTTTTT
CASSLPDRGGTGELFF
>NA|many|TRBV5-4|TRBJ2-3
TGTGCCAGCAGCTTGGGCGCTGGGGCAGATACGCAGTATTTT
CASSLGAGADTQYF
>NA|NA|TRBV7-2|TRBJ2-1
TGTGCCAGCAGCGCAGCTCCGAGAGGCAATGAGCAGTTCTTC
CASSAAPRGNEQFF
>NA|many|TRBV3-1|TRBJ2-3
TGTGCCAGCAGCCATCCAGGCGGAATAGTCACAGATACGCAGTATTTT
CASSHPGGIVTDTQYF
>TRBD2|many|TRBV27|TRBJ2-1
TGTGCCAGCAGTCCATTCCCCGGACTAGCGGGAGGGCAGGGTGAGCAGTTCTTC
CASSPFPGLAGGQGEQFF
>NA|NA|TRBV4-1|TRBJ2-4
TGCGCCAGCAGCCAACCCTTAAGCGGCCTAGCCAAAAACATTCAGTACTTC
CASSQPLSGLAKNIQYF
>TRBD1|NA|TRBV7-6|TRBJ2-5
TGTGCCAGCAGCTTAAAGGCAGGGGGGACCCAGTACTTC
CASSLKAGGTQYF
>TRBD2|many|TRBV20-1|TRBJ2-7
TGCAGTGCTAGTCTTCGGGAGGCTCCGCACGAGCAGTACTTC
CSASLREAPHEQYF
>TRBD1|many|TRBV28|TRBJ2-7
TGTGCCAGCAGTTACAGGGGGCGTGAGCAGTACTTC
CASSYRGREQYF
>NA|many|TRBV27|TRBJ2-3
TGTGCCAGCAGCCCCCCTAGCACAGATACGCAGTATTTT
CASSPPSTDTQYF
>NA|few|TRBV7-6|TRBJ2-3
TGTGCCAGCGCCCAGGGGGGGGACACAGATACGCAGTATTTT
CASAQGGDTDTQYF
>TRBD1|few|TRBV4-3|TRBJ2-7
TGCGCCAGCAGCCAAGATAGACAGGGGGTCTACGAGCAGTACTTC
CASSQDRQGVYEQYF
>TRBD1|NA|TRBV27|TRBJ2-7
TGTGCCAGCAGTCCATTTCGACAGGGCAAATACGAGCAGTACTTC
CASSPFRQGKYEQYF
>NA|few|TRBV18|TRBJ2-3
TGTGCCAGCTCACGCGAAGATACGCAGTATTTT
CASSREDTQYF
>TRBD1|NA|TRBV12-3/TRBV12-4|TRBJ2-1
TGTGCCAGCATGCAAGCCGGGACAGTGAATGAGCAGTTCTTC
CASMQAGTVNEQFF
>NA|many|TRBV3-1|TRBJ1-4
TGTGCCAGCAGCCAACAGGGCTCAGGAAAACTGTTTTTT
CASSQQGSGKLFF
>NA|NA|TRBV20-1|TRBJ2-1
TGCAGTGCCGCCAGGGTTAGGTCTTACAATGAGCAGTTCTTC
CSAARVRSYNEQFF
>TRBD1|NA|TRBV20-1|TRBJ2-1
TGCAGTGCCCCCAGGGGGATTGAGCAGTTCTTC
CSAPRGIEQFF
>NA|few|TRBV5-1|TRBJ1-2
TGCGCCAGCAGCGCCGGGACTGACGACTATGGCTACACCTTC
CASSAGTDDYGYTF
>TRBD2|NA|TRBV7-2|TRBJ2-2
TGTGCCAGCACCGAGACTAGCGGGAGTTCTGGGGAGCTGTTTTTT
CASTETSGSSGELFF
>NA|few|TRBV28|TRBJ2-2
TGTGCCAGCAGTTCAGTCGGGACACGCTTGACCGGGGAGCTGTTTTTT
CASSSVGTRLTGELFF
>NA|many|TRBV4-1|TRBJ2-2
TGCGCCAGCAGAGATGTGGGACTGAGGAACACCGGGGAGCTGTTTTTT
CASRDVGLRNTGELFF
>NA|NA|TRBV28|TRBJ2-7
TGTGCCAGCAGCCCCCCTGCGCGGCCCTACGAGCAGTACTTC
CASSPPARPYEQYF
>NA|few|TRBV5-1|TRBJ2-5
TGCGCCAGCAGCTCGGGGGACCTCCAGGAGACCCAGTACTTC
CASSSGDLQETQYF
>TRBD2|NA|TRBV3-1|TRBJ2-7
TGTGCCAGCAGCCATCGAGCGGGGGAGCAGTACTTC
CASSHRAGEQYF
>NA|many|TRBV28|TRBJ2-3
TGTGCCAGCATATCGACAGAACGCCACACAGATACGCAGTATTTT
CASISTERHTDTQYF
>TRBD2|many|TRBV7-2|TRBJ2-5
TGTGCCAGCAGCGGCAGCGCGGGAGGGCCTCGAGAGACCCAGTACTTC
CASSGSAGGPRETQYF
>TRBD2|many|TRBV30|TRBJ2-2
TGTGCCTGGAGTGTTGGGCGGGAGGACACCGGGGAGCTGTTTTTT
CAWSVGREDTGELFF
>NA|many|TRBV9|TRBJ2-7
TGTGCCAGCAGCGTCGGACAGTTCTCCTACGAGCAGTACTTC
CASSVGQFSYEQYF
>NA|few|TRBV20-1|TRBJ2-7
TGCAGTGGGCTAGCTCAGGGACTCTACGAGCAGTACTTC
CSGLAQGLYEQYF
>TRBD2|few|TRBV24-1|TRBJ2-3
TGTGCCACCAGTGGGGGACTAGCAACAGATACGCAGTATTTT
CATSGGLATDTQYF